The 18 T cell receptor beta chains in this list originate from one sample, sequenced in a study of T cells in Graves' hyperthyroidism and ophthalmopathy. Amplification of TCR beta CDR3 regions was performed using RNA transcripts as template. TCR CDR3 underwent first-round RT-PCR with the HTBI primer set. TCRdb redid the calling of the multiplex PCR reads with MiXCR, one entry per CDR3 protein. The sample lists about 480,000 distinct CDR3 sequences; approximately 25% were seen once. Material for sequencing was blood. These TCRs come from a woman aged 25 to 45 with Graves' ophthalmopathy.

This clonotype showed up just a few times. V gene TRBV20-1 combines with J gene TRBJ1-5, with D possibly matching TRBD1 (6 bases). The V gene lost 7 bases and the J gene lost 2 bases, with 18 bases spanning the gap. The CDR3 extends over 15 amino acids. Germline lookup yields CDR1 DFQATT and CDR2 SNEGSKA (reference sequence). This chain's CDR3 is CSVVPAGAGNQPQHF. CDR3 nucleotides: TGCAGTGTCGTCCCGGCAGGGGCGGGCAATCAGCCCCAGCATTTT.

This clonotype was observed at least ten times. Given a much more abundant clone one base away, this may be a read error. The chain has TRBV6-2 or TRBV6-3 and TRBJ2-5, with D unresolved. The CDR3 has 17 residues. Germline V gene sequence: CDR1 MNHEY, CDR2 SVGEGT. In DNA form, the CDR3 reads TGTGCCAGCAGCCACTCCCCCACAAGGCGGTACCAAGAGACCAAGTACTTC. Translating gives CASSHSPTRRYQETKYF.

This clonotype has a count of ten or more. The rearrangement uses TRBV6-5 and TRBJ2-7, with a tentative D call TRBD2 (6 bases). Germline CDR1 and CDR2: MNHEY and SVGAGI. Trimming took 2 bases from V and 6 from J, leaving 11 bases between them. The CDR3 spans 13 residues. In DNA form, the CDR3 reads TGTGCCAGCAGTTACGGCGGGGAGGCCGAGCAGTACTTC. Protein product: CASSYGGEAEQYF.

In this sample, this clonotype turned up many times. The rearrangement uses TRBV10-3 and TRBJ1-1; D is uncertain. Germline CDR1 and CDR2: ENHRY and SYGVKD. The CDR3 spans 14 residues. V was pared by 4 bases and J by 2 bases, with 11 bases between. CDR3 residues: CAISVAGDNTEAFF. CDR3 DNA: TGTGCCATCAGTGTGGCAGGCGACAACACTGAAGCTTTCTTT.

The chain joins TRBV18 to TRBJ2-5; TRBD1 aligns across 9 bases. Germline trimming cut 3 bases from V and 3 bases from J; bases unmatched to any gene: 14. The CDR3 loop spans 18 amino acids. Germline CDR1 is KGHSH and CDR2 is LQKENI. The CDR3 nucleotides are TGTGCCAGCTCACCCTCCGGAGGCTTGGGACAGGGTAAAGAGACCCAGTACTTC. This encodes CASSPSGGLGQGKETQYF. The full variable domain, completed using reference TRBV18 and TRBJ2-5, is NAGVMQNPRHLVRRRGQEARLRCSPMKGHSHVYWYRQLPEEGLKFMVYLQKENIIDESGMPKERFSAEFPKEGPSILRIQQVVRGDSAAYFCASSPSGGLGQGKETQYFGPGTRLLVL.

This clonotype was detected many times. The rearrangement links TRBV3-1 to TRBJ2-5; D is ambiguous. The germline CDR1 and CDR2 sequences are LGHDT and YNNKEL (reference sequence). The CDR3 covers 14 residues. V lost 6 bases and J lost 0, with 11 bases in between. The CDR3 DNA reads TGTGCCAGCAGTATTGGGCCGAACCAAGAGACCCAGTACTTC. As protein: CASSIGPNQETQYF.

This clonotype has at least ten counts. The CDR3 loop is CASSQAVSAYGYTF. The CDR3 DNA reads TGTGCCAGCAGCCAAGCGGTCAGCGCCTATGGCTACACCTTC. V is TRBV3-1 and J is TRBJ1-2; D gene unclear. This CDR3 region has 14 residues. The ends were cut back, 1 base at V and 4 bases at J, with 10 bases in the middle. Germline CDR1 is LGHDT and CDR2 is YNNKEL (reference sequence).

The sample holds many counts of this clonotype. The chain combines TRBV4-1 with TRBJ1-2; maybe TRBD1 (6 bases). Germline V gives CDR1 MGHRA, CDR2 YSYEKL. This CDR3 region has 14 residues. V lost 1 base, J lost 4 bases, and 10 bases lay in between. Here the CDR3 reads CASSQGQVSYGYTF. In DNA form, the CDR3 reads TGCGCCAGCAGCCAAGGACAGGTATCCTATGGCTACACCTTC.

This clonotype has a count of ten or more. A much larger clone lies a single base off, so this may be a read error. The chain's CDR3 is CASSYFGQSEASF. The CDR3 coding sequence is TGTGCCAGCAGTTACTTTGGACAGTCCGAAGCTTCCTTT. This chain connects TRBV6-2 or TRBV6-3 to TRBJ1-1; a weak D match, TRBD1 (6 bases). The CDR3 is made up of 13 amino acids. CDR1 is MNHEY and CDR2 is SVGEGT in the germline V gene.

This clonotype has a count of ten or more. With a much larger clone just one base away, this may be a read error. V usage is TRBV6-1 and J usage is TRBJ1-2; D is unresolved. The CDR3 sequence is 14 residues long. Germline V gives CDR1 MNHNS, CDR2 SASEGT. The V and J ends lost 3 bases and 8 bases respectively, with 16 bases between them. CDR3 DNA sequence: TGTGCCAGCAGTGATAACAGTGCCCTAGAAGGCTACACCTTC. Protein: CASSDNSALEGYTF.

This clonotype showed up many times. The chain employs TRBV19 and TRBJ1-1; tentatively, D is TRBD1 (5 bases). From germline, CDR1 is LNHDA and CDR2 SQIVND (reference sequence). The V end was cut by 3 bases, the J end by 4 bases, with 12 bases between. This CDR3 is built from 14 residues. The CDR3 bases are TGTGCCAGTAGTATGACGGGGGAGGGCACTGAAGCTTTCTTT. The encoded protein is CASSMTGEGTEAFF.

This clonotype was counted at least ten times. The chain is built from TRBV7-9 and TRBJ2-5; possibly TRBD1 for D (5 bases). V lost 5 bases and J lost 0, with 13 bases in between. The CDR3 consists of 15 residues. The V gene's germline CDR1 is SEHNR and CDR2 FQNEAQ (reference sequence). In DNA form, the CDR3 reads TGTGCCAGCAGCCAGAGACAGCAGTACCAAGAGACCCAGTACTTC. It translates to CASSQRQQYQETQYF.

A word on this clonotype: Given a much more abundant clone one base away, this may be a read error. This rearrangement joins TRBV6-1 to TRBJ1-1; 7 bases line up with TRBD1. CDR3 length: 15 residues. The germline gives CDR1 MNHNS, CDR2 SASEGT. V lost 2 bases, J lost 6 bases, and 9 bases stayed unmatched. This CDR3 reads CASSENQGVYAEAFF. The CDR3 region has the DNA TGTGCCAGCAGTGAAAACCAGGGGGTATACGCTGAAGCTTTCTTT.

This clonotype was detected many times. Mismatch with germline at one junction end may stem from a read error. V and J are TRBV6-5 and TRBJ1-2; D is perhaps TRBD1 (5 bases). The CDR3 has 15 residues. Looked up from germline, CDR1 is MNHEY and CDR2 is SVGAGI. In DNA form, the CDR3 reads TGTGCCAGCAGTAACTCCAGGGTTGAGGACTATGGCTACACCTTC. Residues: CASSNSRVEDYGYTF.

This clonotype was seen repeatedly, ten times or more. The V and J genes are TRBV7-8 and TRBJ1-5, with 8 bases lining up with TRBD1. V was clipped by 4 bases and J by 7 bases; unmatched bases: 6. CDR1 SGHVS and CDR2 FQNEAQ come from the germline V gene. This CDR3 is 14 amino acids long. The CDR3 bases are TGTGCCAGCAGCTGGAAACAGGGGGTGCAGCCCCAGCATTTT. This encodes CASSWKQGVQPQHF. Variable domain in full (rest from reference TRBV7-8 and TRBJ1-5): GAGVSQSPRYKVAKRGQDVALRCDPISGHVSLFWYQQALGQGPEFLTYFQNEAQLDKSGLPSDRFFAERPEGSVSTLKIQRTQQEDSAVYLCASSWKQGVQPQHFGDGTRLSIL.

In regard to this clonotype: As the CDR3 is not closed by the conserved phenylalanine or tryptophan, this likely results from a read error. The rearrangement uses TRBV19 and TRBJ2-2; D assignment may be TRBD1 or TRBD2 (5 bases each). The V gene lost 7 bases and the J gene lost 4 bases, with 19 bases spanning the gap. The length of the CDR3 is 16 residues. Germline V gene lookup returns CDR1 LNHDA and CDR2 SQIVND (reference sequence). The CDR3 sequence: CASTDPGRILTGELFL. In nucleotides, the CDR3 is TGTGCCAGTACCGATCCGGGACGTATACTCACCGGGGAGCTGTTTTTG.

In this sample, this clonotype turned up a few times. The CDR3 loop reads CASSPPSGDQPQHF. The CDR3 coding sequence is TGTGCCAGCTCACCACCATCGGGGGATCAGCCCCAGCATTTT. This chain uses TRBV18 with TRBJ1-5; D perhaps matches TRBD1 (5 bases). From germline, CDR1 is KGHSH and CDR2 LQKENI. V was pared by 0 bases and J by 5 bases, with 8 bases between. This CDR3 is built from 14 residues.

Remarks on this clonotype: A much larger clone sits a single nucleotide away, making a read error possible. The CDR3 loop reads CASSLTGEVQPQHF. DNA for the CDR3: TGCGCCAGCAGTTTGACAGGGGAGGTACAGCCCCAGCATTTT. The genes are TRBV5-1 and TRBJ1-5, with 8 bases identical to TRBD1. This CDR3 spans 14 amino acids. In germline, CDR1 is SGHRS, CDR2 YFSETQ. The ends lost 5 bases at V and 7 bases at J; junction bases unmatched: 8.